This T cell receptor beta chain was sequenced for a study of cytomegalovirus exposure and HLA in healthy donors (dated by TCRdb to 2017 to 2019). Notes on the research overall: According to a later analysis, the approximately 120 validation repertoires were produced on the same platform as the roughly 600 repertoires of the first cohort. Along with the roughly 670-subject first cohort, a separate validation cohort of about 110 different subjects was used. The study aimed to test whether signatures of past pathogen exposure could be identified by cataloging public T cell receptors. The study combined high-throughput TCR immunosequencing, statistical association of individual TCRs with disease status, and machine learning to predict cytomegalovirus infection status.

Broad study findings and their caveats: The validation cohort had no HLA typing available for a later analysis, so co-occurrence within that cohort was assessed over all 110 or so repertoires. According to the authors, the approach could potentially be generalized to other disease states and immunological phenotypes. Subsequent analysis determined that TCRs grouped into clusters in the first cohort also showed a tendency toward co-occurrence across the roughly 110 validation repertoires, and 85% to 95% of cluster scores exceeded 0. Most TCR sequences were seen in very few donors, while some public TCRs were found in many individuals. A total of 150 or so TCR beta chains were listed by the study as associated with cytomegalovirus. Cytomegalovirus status was reported to be diagnosed by the classifier with high specificity and sensitivity in both the original and validation cohorts. In vitro tests confirmed that a few of the cytomegalovirus-associated TCR beta chains recognize cytomegalovirus antigens.

The CDR3 holds 14 amino acids from the cysteine to the phenylalanine. Just the 42-base CDR3 DNA is kept, in frame starting at base 1. CDR1 and CDR2, per the germline V gene (reference sequence), are SGHNT and YYREEE. V is pruned by 1 base and J by 7 bases, leaving 2 bases of the junction without a gene match. Library generation was performed with the immunoSEQ multiplex PCR assay. In the paper's pipeline: To diagnose cytomegalovirus status from the catalog of TCR beta chain sequences, a statistical classification framework was built. The table was pulled from immuneACCESS by TCRdb, which kept in-frame rearrangements only. Such tables lose some clones; where checked, under half of the loss comes from unresolved V genes, and the rest has no known cause. For V, J and clone size, that table is used; D and trimming come from the DNA. In this sample the table shows 120,000 or so clones, roughly 95% of which occur a single time. The ten largest clones represent 1.7% of the sample.

Donors formed part of the validation cohort, which comprised fewer than 150 subjects and was distinct from the first cohort of under 800 subjects. Comment on this clone: Its binding antigen is unknown. Base quality data are lacking; no much larger clone is found one base away.

This TCR derives from a man aged 18 to 30 in good health and CMV-seronegative. Input material: PBMCs. The sequence links TRBV5-4 to TRBJ2-2, with 9 bases in between that match TRBD2. In nucleotides, the sequence is TGTGCCAGCAGCTTGATAGCGGGAGACGGGGAGCTGTTTTTT. The resulting protein is CASSLIAGDGELFF.